This T cell receptor beta chain was identified in a study of patients and donors after allogeneic stem cell transplantation. V was cut by 8 bases and J by 2 bases, with 12 bases left in between. CDR3 length equals 13 residues. The germline V gene encodes CDR1 ENHRY and CDR2 SYGVKD. This clonotype was recorded a few times. TCRdb recomputed calls from the RT-PCR reads with MiXCR, one row per CDR3 protein. The table includes more than 850,000 distinct CDR3 sequences, more than 15% detected once. This receptor was taken from a human donor who was either an allogeneic HSCT recipient or a stem cell or donor lymphocyte infusion donor (not recorded which). It is not recorded whose cells these are; they may come from a transplant donor. The rearrangement joins TRBV10-3 to TRBJ2-5; perhaps TRBD2 as D (5 bases). The sequenced material came from blood, either unsorted or a sorted T cell fraction (not recorded which). CDR3 in amino acids: CAIGGGPQETQYF. The CDR3 region has the DNA TGTGCCATCGGCGGCGGGCCACAAGAGACCCAGTACTTC.